What follows is one TCR beta chain and its context. What it binds is not known. Sequence at one end of the junction differs from germline and may be a read error. The V gene's germline CDR1 is SEHNR and CDR2 FQNEAQ (reference sequence). CDR3 size: 15 residues. This record comes from a study of cytomegalovirus exposure and HLA in healthy donors. General observations from the study: Several of the most significant clusters appeared, in a later analysis, to be linked to common viral pathogens.

It was with 60 Vbeta and 13 Jbeta primers that the PCR ran. Libraries were prepared by immunoSEQ multiplex PCR; TCRdb keeps only in-frame clonotypes and omits some of them. The sample yields roughly 130,000 clones, around 65% seen once. This clonotype originated in a woman aged 55-75 years in good health and CMV-seronegative. Sequenced input: PBMCs. The chain employs TRBV7-9 and TRBJ2-7; 10 bases align to TRBD1. This CDR3 reads CSSSMDRGGTYEQYF. The CDR3, as DNA: TGTTCCAGCAGCATGGACAGGGGGGGGACCTACGAGCAGTACTTC.